This is a list of T cell receptor beta chains from one sample in a study of graft-versus-host responses after intestinal transplantation. The table came from immunoSEQ multiplex PCR; TCRdb's copy has only in-frame clones and leaves some out. The table has 20,000 or so clones, around 90% seen once; the top ten hold approximately 1.9%. Sequenced here: PBMCs, sampled roughly 54 weeks after transplant. The receptor set was obtained from a human patient who received an intestinal transplant, so some T cells may come from the graft donor. The CDR3 runs from the conserved cysteine through the conserved F or W. Fields, in order: J gene, clone size, V gene, D gene, CDR3 DNA, CDR3 protein. The D gene is left open where the match is weak. The size field is filled for only some rows; it gives once, few, many or a size class.

j_call: TRBJ2-2; clone_size: .; v_call: TRBV6-4; d_call: TRBD2; cdr3_nt: TGTGCCAGCAGTGACCGACTAGCGGGAGACACCGGGGAGCTGTTTTTT; cdr3_aa: CASSDRLAGDTGELFF
j_call: TRBJ2-1; clone_size: .; v_call: TRBV6-5; d_call: TRBD1; cdr3_nt: TGTGCCAGCACCCGACAGGGGGCGCGGGCCATAGTCTTC; cdr3_aa: CASTRQGARAIVF
j_call: TRBJ2-7; clone_size: .; v_call: TRBV6-6; d_call: .; cdr3_nt: TGTGCCAGCAGTTACGCCGGGGGAGCCTACGAGCAGTACTTC; cdr3_aa: CASSYAGGAYEQYF
j_call: TRBJ2-6; clone_size: .; v_call: TRBV7-9; d_call: .; cdr3_nt: TGTGCCAGCAGCTTAGGGACCACAGGCCCGGTTGGGGCCAACGTCCTGACTTTC; cdr3_aa: CASSLGTTGPVGANVLTF
j_call: TRBJ1-1; clone_size: .; v_call: TRBV6-6; d_call: TRBD1; cdr3_nt: TGTGCCACCGGGACAGCTAACACTGAAGCTTTCTTT; cdr3_aa: CATGTANTEAFF
j_call: TRBJ1-1; clone_size: .; v_call: TRBV2; d_call: .; cdr3_nt: TGTGCCAGCAGGGGTATGCTGAACACTGAAGCTTTCTTT; cdr3_aa: CASRGMLNTEAFF
j_call: TRBJ2-2; clone_size: .; v_call: TRBV29-1; d_call: .; cdr3_nt: TGCAGCGTTTTGACTAGCGGGGAGCTGTTTTTT; cdr3_aa: CSVLTSGELFF
j_call: TRBJ1-2; clone_size: .; v_call: TRBV6-5; d_call: .; cdr3_nt: TGTGCCACCCAGGGGAACTATGGCTACACCTTC; cdr3_aa: CATQGNYGYTF
j_call: TRBJ1-2; clone_size: .; v_call: TRBV4-1; d_call: TRBD1; cdr3_nt: TGCGCCAGCAGCGTGGACAGGGGAGGCTACACCTTC; cdr3_aa: CASSVDRGGYTF
j_call: TRBJ2-7; clone_size: .; v_call: TRBV7-3; d_call: TRBD2; cdr3_nt: TGTGCCAGCAGCTTAGAGAGCGGGGGAACGGGAGAGCAGTACTTC; cdr3_aa: CASSLESGGTGEQYF
j_call: TRBJ2-1; clone_size: .; v_call: TRBV7-2; d_call: .; cdr3_nt: TGTGCCAGCAGCTTATGGGGACCGCATGAGCAGTTCTTC; cdr3_aa: CASSLWGPHEQFF
j_call: TRBJ2-1; clone_size: .; v_call: TRBV4-2; d_call: TRBD2; cdr3_nt: TGTGCCAGCAGCTCGGGACTAGCGGGAGTCCATGAGCAGTTCTTC; cdr3_aa: CASSSGLAGVHEQFF
j_call: TRBJ2-1; clone_size: .; v_call: TRBV5-6; d_call: .; cdr3_nt: TGTGCCAGCAGCCCCGGTGGTGAGCAGTTCTTC; cdr3_aa: CASSPGGEQFF
j_call: TRBJ1-1; clone_size: .; v_call: TRBV6-1; d_call: TRBD1; cdr3_nt: TGTGCCAGCACGGGACAGGGGAACACTGAAGCTTTCTTT; cdr3_aa: CASTGQGNTEAFF
j_call: TRBJ2-7; clone_size: .; v_call: TRBV21-1; d_call: .; cdr3_nt: TGTGCCAGCAGCGCAGGGACTAATTCTTCCTACGAGCAGTACTTC; cdr3_aa: CASSAGTNSSYEQYF
j_call: TRBJ1-6; clone_size: few; v_call: TRBV19; d_call: .; cdr3_nt: TGTGCCGGGACAAAATATAATTCACCCCTCCACTTT; cdr3_aa: CAGTKYNSPLHF
j_call: TRBJ2-7; clone_size: .; v_call: TRBV6-5; d_call: TRBD1; cdr3_nt: TGTGCCAGCAGTTATGGGACAGGGCCCGGCTACGAGCAGTACTTC; cdr3_aa: CASSYGTGPGYEQYF
j_call: TRBJ1-6; clone_size: .; v_call: TRBV30; d_call: .; cdr3_nt: TGTGCCTGGAAGGGCGGGGATGGGCCCCTCCACTTT; cdr3_aa: CAWKGGDGPLHF
j_call: TRBJ1-1; clone_size: once; v_call: TRBV15; d_call: .; cdr3_nt: TGTGCCACCAGGTGCGCGAACACTGAAGCTTTCTTT; cdr3_aa: CATRCANTEAFF
j_call: TRBJ1-1; clone_size: .; v_call: TRBV30; d_call: TRBD1; cdr3_nt: TGTGCCTGGAGTACGGGACAGAGTATGAACACTGAAGCTTTCTTT; cdr3_aa: CAWSTGQSMNTEAFF
j_call: TRBJ1-6; clone_size: .; v_call: TRBV7-9; d_call: .; cdr3_nt: TGTGCCAGCAGCCCGGGGACCACTTTTTCTAATTCACCCCTCCACTTT; cdr3_aa: CASSPGTTFSNSPLHF
j_call: TRBJ2-7; clone_size: .; v_call: TRBV5-1; d_call: TRBD1; cdr3_nt: TGCGCCAGCAGCTTGGGACGCCCGCCGGGACAGTTTGGCGAGCAGTACTTC; cdr3_aa: CASSLGRPPGQFGEQYF
j_call: TRBJ2-1; clone_size: .; v_call: TRBV28; d_call: .; cdr3_nt: TGTGCCAGCAGTTTGAGGGGGAGAAAATACAATGAGCAGTTCTTC; cdr3_aa: CASSLRGRKYNEQFF
j_call: TRBJ2-2; clone_size: .; v_call: TRBV2; d_call: .; cdr3_nt: TGTGCCAGCAGCCTAGGACTCAGGCCGGGGGGCGCGAACACCGGGGAGCTGTTTTTT; cdr3_aa: CASSLGLRPGGANTGELFF
j_call: TRBJ2-2; clone_size: .; v_call: TRBV11-3; d_call: .; cdr3_nt: TGTGCCAGCAGCGTTAGCGGGGAGCTGTTTTTT; cdr3_aa: CASSVSGELFF
j_call: TRBJ2-3; clone_size: .; v_call: TRBV28; d_call: TRBD1; cdr3_nt: TGTGCCAGCAGTTTCGGGACAGGGGGCTCAGATACGCAGTATTTT; cdr3_aa: CASSFGTGGSDTQYF
j_call: TRBJ2-7; clone_size: .; v_call: TRBV11-2; d_call: .; cdr3_nt: TGTGCCAGCAGCTTAGCCTCAGCTACTCTATCCTACGAGCAGTACTTC; cdr3_aa: CASSLASATLSYEQYF
j_call: TRBJ2-7; clone_size: .; v_call: TRBV28; d_call: TRBD1; cdr3_nt: TGTGCCAGCAGTACAGGGGGCTCTTACTCCTACGAGCAGTACTTC; cdr3_aa: CASSTGGSYSYEQYF
j_call: TRBJ2-2; clone_size: .; v_call: TRBV11-2; d_call: .; cdr3_nt: TGTGCCAGCAGCTTAGCGGGGGCTCTCACCGGGGAGCTGTTTTTT; cdr3_aa: CASSLAGALTGELFF
j_call: TRBJ1-1; clone_size: .; v_call: TRBV11-3; d_call: .; cdr3_nt: TGTGCCAGCAGCAACGCAGGCACTGAAGCTTTCTTT; cdr3_aa: CASSNAGTEAFF
j_call: TRBJ2-5; clone_size: .; v_call: TRBV28; d_call: .; cdr3_nt: TGTGCCAGCAGCTCAGCTCAAGAGACCCAGTACTTC; cdr3_aa: CASSSAQETQYF
j_call: TRBJ2-3; clone_size: .; v_call: TRBV5-7; d_call: TRBD1; cdr3_nt: TGTGCCAGCAGCGGAGGGACAGGGGGCGCGGGAGATACGCAGTATTTT; cdr3_aa: CASSGGTGGAGDTQYF
j_call: TRBJ1-2; clone_size: once; v_call: TRBV6-5; d_call: TRBD1; cdr3_nt: TGTGCCAGCAGGGGACAGGGGGAGACTTATGGCTACACCTTC; cdr3_aa: CASRGQGETYGYTF
j_call: TRBJ2-3; clone_size: .; v_call: TRBV6-1; d_call: .; cdr3_nt: TGTGCCAGCAGTGAAGTCCAGGGAGGGGGGGACACGCAGTATTTT; cdr3_aa: CASSEVQGGGDTQYF
j_call: TRBJ2-4; clone_size: .; v_call: TRBV6-5; d_call: .; cdr3_nt: TGTGCCAGCAAGGGGGGGGGCAGGTCCAAAAACATTCAGTACTTC; cdr3_aa: CASKGGGRSKNIQYF
j_call: TRBJ2-1; clone_size: .; v_call: TRBV4-1; d_call: TRBD2; cdr3_nt: TGCGCCAGCAGCCAAGAGCCCGGGAGGGGAAATGAGCAGTTCTTC; cdr3_aa: CASSQEPGRGNEQFF
j_call: TRBJ2-3; clone_size: .; v_call: TRBV2; d_call: .; cdr3_nt: TGTGCCAGCAGTGACGTAGGTAGCACAGATACGCAGTATTTT; cdr3_aa: CASSDVGSTDTQYF
j_call: TRBJ2-7; clone_size: few; v_call: TRBV5-1; d_call: TRBD2; cdr3_nt: TGCGCCCCCAGTGGGCGGGAGGGCTGGGGGGAGCAGTACTTC; cdr3_aa: CAPSGREGWGEQYF
j_call: TRBJ2-7; clone_size: .; v_call: TRBV25-1; d_call: .; cdr3_nt: TGTGCCAGCAGTGAAGGGACTTCCTACGAGCAGTACTTC; cdr3_aa: CASSEGTSYEQYF
j_call: TRBJ1-6; clone_size: .; v_call: TRBV6-5; d_call: .; cdr3_nt: TGTGCCAGCAGCGCTCAGACAGGAGACTATTCACCCCTCCACTTT; cdr3_aa: CASSAQTGDYSPLHF
j_call: TRBJ1-6; clone_size: .; v_call: TRBV6-5; d_call: .; cdr3_nt: TGTGCCAGCAGTTACTCACCGAGCTCCTATAATTCACCCCTCCACTTT; cdr3_aa: CASSYSPSSYNSPLHF
j_call: TRBJ2-1; clone_size: .; v_call: TRBV5-1; d_call: TRBD2; cdr3_nt: TGCGCCAGCAGCTCGCGGACTAGCGGGGTCAATGAGCAGTTCTTC; cdr3_aa: CASSSRTSGVNEQFF
j_call: TRBJ2-2; clone_size: .; v_call: TRBV11-2; d_call: TRBD2; cdr3_nt: TGTGCCAGCAGTCGAAAGGCCCAGCGGGAGACAACCGGGGAGCTGTTTTTT; cdr3_aa: CASSRKAQRETTGELFF
j_call: TRBJ2-3; clone_size: few; v_call: TRBV30; d_call: TRBD2; cdr3_nt: TGTGCCTGGAGTGTCGTCCCGGGACTAGCGGGGAGCACAGATACGCAGTATTTT; cdr3_aa: CAWSVVPGLAGSTDTQYF
j_call: TRBJ1-6; clone_size: .; v_call: TRBV28; d_call: .; cdr3_nt: TGTGCCAGCAGTTATCGTACCTCCTATAATTCACCCCTCCACTTT; cdr3_aa: CASSYRTSYNSPLHF
j_call: TRBJ1-2; clone_size: .; v_call: TRBV6-6; d_call: .; cdr3_nt: TGTGCCAGCAGTCGCTTGGACTATGGCTACACCTTC; cdr3_aa: CASSRLDYGYTF
j_call: TRBJ2-2; clone_size: .; v_call: TRBV6-5; d_call: .; cdr3_nt: TGTGCCAGCAGTTACACAGGGACCGGGGAGCTGTTTTTT; cdr3_aa: CASSYTGTGELFF
j_call: TRBJ2-1; clone_size: .; v_call: TRBV6-6; d_call: .; cdr3_nt: TGTGCCAGCACCGCGGGGACTTCCTACAATGAGCAGTTCTTC; cdr3_aa: CASTAGTSYNEQFF
j_call: TRBJ2-3; clone_size: .; v_call: TRBV30; d_call: TRBD2; cdr3_nt: TGTGCCTGGAGTGACCGGGAGGGATTCACAGATACGCAGTATTTT; cdr3_aa: CAWSDREGFTDTQYF
j_call: TRBJ1-1; clone_size: .; v_call: TRBV10-3; d_call: .; cdr3_nt: TGTGCCATCTCAACACCGAACACTGAAGCTTTCTTT; cdr3_aa: CAISTPNTEAFF
j_call: TRBJ1-4; clone_size: .; v_call: TRBV28; d_call: .; cdr3_nt: TGTGCCAGCGGGGAGGTGGGGGAAAAACTGTTTTTT; cdr3_aa: CASGEVGEKLFF
j_call: TRBJ2-3; clone_size: .; v_call: TRBV28; d_call: TRBD2; cdr3_nt: TGTGCCAGCAGTTTATTTTCTAGCGGGAGGGCCAGCACAGATACGCAGTATTTT; cdr3_aa: CASSLFSSGRASTDTQYF
j_call: TRBJ2-7; clone_size: .; v_call: TRBV29-1; d_call: .; cdr3_nt: TGCAGCGTTGAACTTCCAGGGACTGGTTGGGAGCAGTACTTC; cdr3_aa: CSVELPGTGWEQYF
j_call: TRBJ1-1; clone_size: .; v_call: TRBV11-3; d_call: .; cdr3_nt: TGTGCCAGCAGCTTATTTCGGCGGGGCAATCGGAACACTGAAGCTTTCTTT; cdr3_aa: CASSLFRRGNRNTEAFF
j_call: TRBJ1-1; clone_size: .; v_call: TRBV6-5; d_call: .; cdr3_nt: TGTGCCAGCAGCCCCCGTCACAACACTGAAGCTTTCTTT; cdr3_aa: CASSPRHNTEAFF
j_call: TRBJ2-7; clone_size: .; v_call: TRBV4-2; d_call: TRBD2; cdr3_nt: TGTGCCAGCAGCCAAAGGACTAGCGGGAGCTACGAGCAGTACTTC; cdr3_aa: CASSQRTSGSYEQYF